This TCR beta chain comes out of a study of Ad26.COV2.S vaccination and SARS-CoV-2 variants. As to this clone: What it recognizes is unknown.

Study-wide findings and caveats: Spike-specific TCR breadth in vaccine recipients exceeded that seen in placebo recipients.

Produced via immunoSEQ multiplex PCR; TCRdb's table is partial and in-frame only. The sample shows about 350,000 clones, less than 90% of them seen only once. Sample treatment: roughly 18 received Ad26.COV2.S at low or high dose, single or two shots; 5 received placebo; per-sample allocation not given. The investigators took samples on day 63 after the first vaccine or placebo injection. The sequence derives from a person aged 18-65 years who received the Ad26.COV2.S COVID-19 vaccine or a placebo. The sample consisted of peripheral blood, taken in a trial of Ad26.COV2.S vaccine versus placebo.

The CDR3 region is CASSPPTGYNEQFF. The CDR3 nucleotides read TGTGCCAGCTCACCACCGACAGGGTACAATGAGCAGTTCTTC. The chain employs TRBV18 and TRBJ2-1, with TRBD1 identical over 7 bases. Germline CDR1 is KGHSH and CDR2 is LQKENI. After removal of 0 bases from V and 4 bases from J, the junction contained 0 bases not matched to a gene. The length of the CDR3 is 14 residues.